This record concerns one TCR beta chain sequence. This receptor's antigen is unknown. Being one base from a much bigger clone, this may be a read error. Including the terminal cysteine and phenylalanine, the CDR3 comprises 14 residues. The sequence is cut down to CDR3 DNA, 42 bases in frame from base 1. V is cut back by 5 bases and J by 6 bases, with 4 bases in the junction unmatched. The germline V gene sets CDR1 to SGDLS and CDR2 to YYNGEE. This sample was taken from a study of blood T cell repertoires in COVID-19 (dated by TCRdb to about 2020). For the study in its entirety: Samples covering the acute and convalescent phases of COVID-19 were provided by collaborators in the United States, Italy and Spain. The material from the prospective study consisted of cDNA or gDNA derived from T cells, B-cell-depleted T cells, or PBMCs. Deeply sampled blood TCRbeta repertoires from subjects exposed to, actively infected with, or recovered from COVID-19 were included in the dataset. The repertoires were made available in a free public database intended to serve as a resource for research on the immune response to SARS-CoV-2. The samples were drawn from the first 160 participants of the ongoing ImmuneRACE study and from more than 1,000 subjects provided by 6 global collaborators. Sample metadata almost always included a de-identified subject ID, COVID-19 status, age in years and sex. Where HLA class I and class II types were available, the types were taken from metadata supplied by the sample provider, not from assay-based typing. Overall study outcomes, separate from this receptor: The quantity of clinical and demographic metadata differed by source and by participant and was supplied without curation.

Each collaborating institution followed its own protocols to collect whole blood in K2EDTA tubes. For TCRbeta analysis, collaborator samples were shipped as frozen whole blood, as isolated PBMCs, or as DNA extracted from either sample type. The immunoSEQ Assay, a bias-controlled multiplex PCR, was used to amplify TCRbeta CDR3 regions from genomic DNA. The published analysis was carried out like this. Nucleated cell counts per sample were estimated from amplification of reference gene primers within the assay. To quantify the absolute abundance of each unique TCRbeta CDR3 rearrangement, sequence reads were collapsed and filtered. Productive Simpson clonality was computed per sample as the square root of Simpson's diversity index over productive rearrangements. The table was pulled from immuneACCESS by TCRdb, which kept in-frame rearrangements only. Such tables lose some clones; where checked, under half of the loss comes from unresolved V genes, and the rest has no known cause. For V, J and clone size, that table is used; D and trimming come from the DNA. The sample includes tens of thousands of clones, with 87% observed a single time. The ten largest make up about 3% of the sample.

Here the chain combines TRBV9 and TRBJ1-6; 8 central bases correspond to TRBD1. The TCR comes from a woman in her fifties or sixties with active or convalescent COVID-19. What was sequenced was peripheral blood. CDR3 reads: CASSYGQGNSPLHF. The sequenced DNA is TGTGCCAGCAGTTACGGACAGGGTAATTCACCCCTCCACTTT.